This TCR beta chain was sequenced during a study of CD8+ T cells in alopecia areata. About the study: Treatment comprised oral tofacitinib, 5 to 10 mg twice daily, in treated patients. The percentage of affected scalp area served as the score of severity for treated patients.

Treatment in this sample: oral pan-JAK inhibitor, 5-10 mg twice daily. Reverse transcription of extracted RNA yielded cDNA, which provided the sequencing template. Profiled with immunoSEQ multiplex PCR; TCRdb holds only in-frame clones, not every one. This sample carries roughly 180,000 clones, 45% to 65% of them seen once, and the ten largest clones take about 3%. Germline lookup yields CDR1 SNHLY and CDR2 FYNNEI. The trim removed 3 bases at V and 2 bases at J, leaving 1 base unmatched. The CDR3 has 15 amino acids. The sample in question was CD4+ T cells sorted from blood, obtained at week 4, from a patient treated with tofacitinib. This chain connects TRBV2 to TRBJ1-6; TRBD1 matches 7 bases. The receptor was derived from a human donor with alopecia areata. CDR3 sequence reads: CASSDQGAYNSPLHF. CDR3 nucleotide sequence: TGTGCCAGCAGTGACCAGGGGGCCTATAATTCACCCCTCCACTTT.